This TCR beta chain was identified during a study of T cells in Graves' hyperthyroidism and ophthalmopathy. Template material for amplifying TCR beta CDR3 regions consisted of RNA transcripts. The primer set for the first-round RT-PCR of the TCR CDR3 was HTBI. A single record per CDR3 protein comes from TCRdb applying MiXCR to the multiplex PCR reads. The table includes around 340,000 distinct CDR3 sequences, 15% to 20% detected once. This clonotype has only a few counts. V gave up 2 bases and J gave up 3 bases; unmatched junction bases: 0. The CDR3 sequence is 15 residues long. The germline V gene has CDR1 SGHRS and CDR2 YFSETQ. The diagnoses drew upon clinical symptoms, serum thyroxine and TRAb, thyroid ultrasound and orbital computed tomography.

The chain joins TRBV5-1 to TRBJ2-2, with 11 bases that match TRBD2. Sequencing was carried out using blood. This receptor was obtained from a woman aged 50 to 60 with Graves' hyperthyroidism. The DNA for the CDR3 is TGCGCCAGCAGCTTTAGCGGGGGGGACACCGGGGAGCTGTTTTTT. Protein sequence: CASSFSGGDTGELFF.